The clone carrying this TCR beta chain was detected once. Its specificity is not known. The sample originates from a study of T cell responses to AZD1222 COVID-19 vaccine. The assay was immunoSEQ multiplex PCR, and TCRdb's table has in-frame clones only and misses some. Here the sample spans about 180,000 clones, 70% to 90% being singletons. The length of the CDR3 is 20 residues. J gave up 9 bases and V 2 bases, and 25 bases lay outside the gene matches. From germline, CDR1 is SGHVS and CDR2 FQNEAQ. Whole-study results and caveats: Donor demographics were predominantly white British with a female majority; clonal diversity may be underestimated. Spike-wide vaccine-associated CD4 TCRs dominated at 160-218 and 743-854. The breadth and depth of Spike-specific TCRs increased once two AZD1222 doses had been given. Variant regions that are unmutated are reportedly the target of nearly half of spike-specific TCRs.

This rearrangement joins TRBV7-8 to TRBJ2-1; TRBD2 matches 7 bases. The sample was peripheral blood, taken 28 days after the second AZD1222 dose. The receptor was derived from an adult who received the AZD1222 COVID-19 vaccine. The DNA of the CDR3 is TGTGCCAGCAGCTTAACTGAGAGGGGCCGTCTAGCGGACACTTTGCGTGAGCAGTTCTTC. This translates into CASSLTERGRLADTLREQFF. The whole variable domain, remainder taken from reference TRBV7-8 and TRBJ2-1, is GAGVSQSPRYKVAKRGQDVALRCDPISGHVSLFWYQQALGQGPEFLTYFQNEAQLDKSGLPSDRFFAERPEGSVSTLKIQRTQQEDSAVYLCASSLTERGRLADTLREQFFGPGTRLTVL.